Reported below is one T cell receptor (beta chain). Its specificity is not known. This CDR3 is also generated by other DNA sequences in the sample. Positively selected for CCR7, the CD45RO-negative cells used as naive CD8 cells excluded terminally differentiated effector memory CD45RA+ cells. The sample is drawn from a study of shared clonotypes between healthy human individuals. Study details: Each donor had three CD4 naive, three CD4 memory, two CD8 naive and one CD8 memory plate. General study points: At large depth, rarefaction still showed sorted-subset sequencing to be incomplete. Sampling involved blood alone; tissue repertoires likely differ. Naive CD4 clonotype sharing across several donors was 4% to 5%.

Germline V CDR1 and CDR2: SGDLS, YYNGEE. The CDR3 contains 15 residues. The V segment lost 0 bases and the J segment 4 bases; nucleotides outside the gene matches: 6. TCRdb keeps only in-frame clones here, not all; method: immunoSEQ multiplex PCR. The sample comprises roughly 2.1 million clones, about 92% of which are singletons, and 1.7% rests with the top ten. Sequencing was carried out using naive CD8+ T cells from PBMCs. The chain recombines TRBV9 with TRBJ2-5; 7 bases are a match to TRBD2. This TCR was recovered from a man aged 18 to 29 in good health. Some clones in this sample may be carry-over from other donors' samples. DNA of the CDR3: TGTGCCAGCAGCGTAGGGGGAGGGAGTGGAGAGACCCAGTACTTC. Its translation is CASSVGGGSGETQYF.